The 5 T cell receptor beta chains below all came from one sample that was sequenced in a study of CD8 T cells in Susac syndrome. Reverse transcription of about 0.5 to 1 ug RNA used random hexamers. TCRdb processed the immunoSEQ multiplex PCR reads anew with MiXCR; each CDR3 protein has one entry. Of around 200,000 distinct CDR3 sequences listed, roughly 96% are singletons. The sample was CD4+ T cells from PBMCs. All receptors derive from a human donor in good health.

The J gene is TRBJ2-1, the V gene TRBV24-1; 9 nucleotides agree with TRBD2. The CDR3 has 16 residues. Trimming took 4 bases from V and 2 from J; bases not matched to a gene: 5. Germline values: CDR1 KGHDR, CDR2 SFDVKD. In DNA, the CDR3 is TGTGCCACCAGTGACAATAGCGGGAGTGCCTACAATGAGCAGTTCTTC. This encodes CATSDNSGSAYNEQFF.

This clonotype has a single count. The rearrangement uses TRBV20-1 and TRBJ2-3; no firm D call. Trimming took 1 base from V and 4 from J, leaving 6 bases between them. The CDR3 runs to 12 residues. Germline CDR1 DFQATT, CDR2 SNEGSKA (reference sequence). CDR3 sequence (DNA): TGCAGTGCTAGAGGATTTTCAGATACGCAGTATTTT. Protein sequence: CSARGFSDTQYF.

The chain employs TRBV29-1 and TRBJ2-1; 9 positions match TRBD1. The J segment lost 6 bases and the V segment lost 4 bases, leaving 13 bases of the junction unmatched. Germline CDR1 is SQVTM and CDR2 is ANQGSEA. The CDR3 has 16 residues. The CDR3 DNA sequence: TGCAGCGTTGGGGGGACCGGGACAGGGTTTGTCAATGAGCAGTTCTTC. Encoded protein: CSVGGTGTGFVNEQFF.

The rearrangement links TRBV7-9 to TRBJ2-7; 16 positions agree with TRBD2. The CDR3 spans 17 residues. Trimming took 5 bases from V and 2 from J; bases not matched to a gene: 6. Germline V gives CDR1 SEHNR, CDR2 FQNEAQ (reference sequence). CDR3 in DNA: TGTGCCAGCAGCGCGGGACTAGCGGGGGGGAGCCCCTACGAGCAGTACTTC. Amino acid sequence: CASSAGLAGGSPYEQYF.

Here the CDR3 DNA reads TGTGCCACCAGCCTGGGACTAGCGGGAGGCGAGACCCAGTACTTC. Protein product: CATSLGLAGGETQYF. The V call is TRBV24-1, the J call TRBJ2-5; 15 nucleotides line up with TRBD2. Germline V gene lookup returns CDR1 KGHDR and CDR2 SFDVKD. Losses at the gene ends were 7 bases for V and 5 bases for J; bases not matched to a gene: 4. The CDR3 loop spans 15 amino acids.